This T cell receptor (beta chain) was found in a study of response to subunit inactivated influenza vaccine. One entry per CDR3 protein, called by TCRdb with MiXCR from the RT-PCR reads. The sample lists approximately 570,000 distinct CDR3 sequences; less than 8% were seen once. The CDR3 loop spans 14 amino acids. Trimming at V came to 3 bases and at J to 6 bases, leaving 5 bases not matched to a gene. Germline CDR1 SGHDT, CDR2 YYEEEE. This clonotype was seen at least ten times. The sample in question was PBMCs from blood, obtained less than 30 months after vaccination. This chain links TRBV5-6 with TRBJ1-5; 8 bases align to TRBD1. The clonotype originates from a man aged 50-75 years who received an inactivated influenza vaccine. CDR3 loop: CASSSVGQGQPQHF. The CDR3 DNA sequence: TGTGCCAGCAGCTCGGTTGGACAGGGTCAGCCCCAGCATTTT.